A single sample is the source of the 31 T cell receptor beta chains below, sequenced in a study of spatial heterogeneity in lung cancer. Time point meaning: sample taken at primary tumor resection. Whole RNA was taken from tumor, nontumor lung or frozen PBMC; it was then sequenced unsorted. Using its own MiXCR run on the 5' RACE reads, TCRdb lists one record per CDR3 protein. Counted here are about 45,000 distinct CDR3 sequences, roughly 13% occurring once; the ten biggest clones make up around three fifths. This specimen consisted of PBMCs, obtained at surgery. Receptors originate from a male donor with early-stage non-small cell lung cancer.

The chain links TRBV7-2 to TRBJ2-1, with 7 bases matching TRBD2. CDR1 is SGHTA and CDR2 is FQGNSA in the germline V gene. CDR3 length equals 13 residues. V dropped 3 bases and J dropped 6; count of bases not matched to a gene: 2. CDR3 sequence: CASSLGGSNEQFF. CDR3 DNA sequence: TGTGCCAGCAGCTTGGGCGGGAGCAATGAGCAGTTCTTC.

In this sample, this clonotype turned up many times. The CDR3 is CASSTPNYGYTF. The CDR3 bases are TGTGCCAGCAGCACCCCTAACTATGGCTACACCTTC. The V call is TRBV28, the J call TRBJ1-2, with unresolved D. V was trimmed by 6 bases and J by 0 bases, leaving 5 bases between them. The germline V gene encodes CDR1 MDHEN and CDR2 SYDVKM. There are 12 residues in the CDR3.

This chain links TRBV7-2 with TRBJ1-5; D remains unclear. CDR1 and CDR2 (germline): SGHTA, FQGNSA. V was pared by 1 base and J by 0 bases, with 7 bases between. The CDR3 runs 15 residues. The CDR3 loop reads CASSLVADSNQPQHF. The CDR3 DNA follows: TGTGCCAGCAGCTTAGTTGCGGATAGCAATCAGCCCCAGCATTTT.

This clonotype was detected only a few times. This sequence joins TRBV6-5 and TRBJ2-3; D call uncertain. Germline lookup yields CDR1 MNHEY and CDR2 SVGAGI. Trimming left V 2 bases short and J 5 bases short, with 2 bases between. This CDR3 is 11 amino acids long. CDR3 bases: TGTGCCAGCAGTTACGGAGATACGCAGTATTTT. As protein: CASSYGDTQYF.

This clonotype appeared many times. V is TRBV29-1 and J is TRBJ2-1, with D possibly TRBD1 on 6 matching bases. V was cut by 2 bases and J by 2 bases, with 13 bases left in between. The CDR3 sequence is 15 residues long. In germline, CDR1 is SQVTM, CDR2 ANQGSEA. This CDR3 is CSVERGSVTYNEQFF. Here the CDR3 DNA reads TGCAGCGTTGAAAGGGGGAGTGTGACCTACAATGAGCAGTTCTTC.

This sequence joins TRBV6-5 and TRBJ2-1; 9 nucleotides agree with TRBD2. Germline assignment: CDR1 MNHEY and CDR2 SVGAGI. V shed 4 bases, J shed 5 bases, and the junction held 15 bases outside the gene matches. CDR3 length: 18 amino acids. In nucleotides, the CDR3 is TGTGCCAGCAGTTCCTCCTTACTGACTAGCGGACGACACAATGAGCAGTTCTTC. Its translation: CASSSSLLTSGRHNEQFF.

This chain uses TRBV6-4 with TRBJ1-2; D remains ambiguous. The CDR3 has 14 amino acids. Germline values: CDR1 MRHNA, CDR2 SNTAGT. V lost 4 bases to trimming and J lost 5 bases, with 14 bases between them. The CDR3 here is CASSADLGIYGYTF. The CDR3 coding sequence is TGTGCCAGCAGTGCGGATTTGGGGATATATGGCTACACCTTC.

The chain couples TRBV7-3 to TRBJ2-2; 8 bases agree with TRBD1. This CDR3 spans 13 amino acids. Germline-derived CDR1 and CDR2 are SGHTA and FQGTGA. Trimming removed 6 bases from V and 7 bases from J; junction bases left unmatched: 4. This CDR3 is CASSRTGRGELFF. CDR3 bases: TGTGCCAGCAGTAGGACAGGGCGCGGGGAGCTGTTTTTT.

This clonotype was counted at least ten times. The rearrangement joins TRBV12-3 or TRBV12-4 to TRBJ1-1; 8 nucleotides match TRBD1. The CDR3 loop spans 15 amino acids. The V segment lost 6 bases and the J segment 4 bases; nucleotides outside the gene matches: 10. CDR3: CASRRDRRGSTEAFF. The DNA of the CDR3 is TGTGCCAGCAGACGGGACAGGAGGGGATCCACTGAAGCTTTCTTT.

This chain connects TRBV12-3 or TRBV12-4 to TRBJ2-7; D ambiguous. This CDR3 has 14 amino acids. V lost 3 bases to trimming and J lost 4 bases, with 13 bases between them. Here the CDR3 DNA reads TGTGCCAGCAGTTTTGCAGAACTCCTATACGAGCAGTACTTC. It encodes CASSFAELLYEQYF.

CDR3 nucleotides: TGTGCCAGCAGCTCCACTCTAGGGAACGAGCAGTACTTC. Protein product: CASSSTLGNEQYF. The chain recombines TRBV5-4 with TRBJ2-7; D unclear. Per germline, CDR1 SGHNT and CDR2 YYREEE (reference sequence). The CDR3 runs 13 residues. V dropped 3 bases and J dropped 5 bases, with 12 bases sitting between them.

The gene calls are TRBV7-8 and TRBJ2-3, with 9 bases aligning to TRBD2. Unmatched junction bases numbered 5, after V lost 2 bases and J lost 2 bases. The CDR3 consists of 16 residues. CDR1 and CDR2 from the germline V gene are SGHVS and FQNEAQ. CDR3: CASSLKSGGITDTQYF. The CDR3 DNA sequence: TGTGCCAGCAGCTTAAAGAGCGGGGGGATCACAGATACGCAGTATTTT. Looking up the rest from reference TRBV7-8 and TRBJ2-3 gives the full variable domain: GAGVSQSPRYKVAKRGQDVALRCDPISGHVSLFWYQQALGQGPEFLTYFQNEAQLDKSGLPSDRFFAERPEGSVSTLKIQRTQQEDSAVYLCASSLKSGGITDTQYFGPGTRLTVL.

This clonotype was seen at least ten times. The chain recombines TRBV6-2 or TRBV6-3 with TRBJ1-6; D is uncertain. Germline CDR1 and CDR2: MNHEY and SVGEGT. The CDR3 contains 14 residues. V was cut by 6 bases and J by 8 bases, with 14 bases left in between. CDR3 sequence: CASSAGPGYSPLHF. CDR3 nucleotide sequence: TGTGCCAGCAGCGCCGGGCCCGGGTATTCACCCCTCCACTTT.

The chain is built from TRBV7-2 and TRBJ1-4; no firm D call. Trimming pared 5 bases from V and 8 bases from J, leaving 15 bases between. This CDR3 region has 14 residues. CDR1 is SGHTA, CDR2 FQGNSA, per germline. The CDR3 protein is CASSSPPAPEKLFF. In DNA, the CDR3 is TGTGCCAGCAGCAGCCCCCCCGCCCCCGAAAAACTGTTTTTT.

This clonotype was seen a few times. The chain couples TRBV7-2 to TRBJ1-6; 8 bases are shared with TRBD1. CDR1 is SGHTA and CDR2 is FQGNSA in the germline V gene. The CDR3 is 16 residues long. V lost 2 bases and J lost 8; bases outside the gene matches: 8. The CDR3 DNA is TGTGCCAGCAGCTTAAGGGGGGACAGGTATCATTCACCCCTCCACTTT. This translates into CASSLRGDRYHSPLHF.

This clonotype was counted ten times or more. The rearrangement joins TRBV6-1 to TRBJ1-1; D possibly corresponds to TRBD1 (5 bases). Germline V gene sequence: CDR1 MNHNS, CDR2 SASEGT. Deletions cut 3 bases from V and 11 bases from J, with 25 bases between. This CDR3 contains 16 residues. The DNA of the CDR3 is TGTGCCAGCAGTGAGCGTCAACAGGTTGGGTACATGAATGCTTTCTTT. It translates to CASSERQQVGYMNAFF.

This clonotype was seen only a few times. The rearrangement joins TRBV27 to TRBJ2-1, with no clear D. The CDR3 has 13 amino acids. Germline V gene lookup returns CDR1 MNHEY and CDR2 SMNVEV (reference sequence). The ends were cut back, 3 bases at V and 2 bases at J, with 5 bases in the middle. The DNA for the CDR3 is TGTGCCAGCAGTTTTGCGGCCTACAATGAGCAGTTCTTC. It translates to CASSFAAYNEQFF.

This clonotype was detected many times. The chain recombines TRBV13 with TRBJ1-5; the D is unclear. The CDR3 spans 13 residues. Germline V lookup: CDR1 PRHDT, CDR2 FYEKMQ (reference sequence). V shed 5 bases and J shed 6 bases, with 11 bases lying between them. The CDR3 loop reads CASSQRGIQPQHF. CDR3 nucleotide sequence: TGTGCCAGCAGCCAGAGAGGGATTCAGCCCCAGCATTTT.

This clonotype was recorded at least ten times. The chain combines TRBV5-1 with TRBJ2-5; D may be TRBD2 (5 bases). V lost 1 base and J lost 0, with 10 bases in between. The CDR3 spans 15 residues. Germline CDR1 and CDR2: SGHRS and YFSETQ. In DNA, the CDR3 is TGCGCCAGCAGCTTGTATCGGGGAGACCAAGAGACCCAGTACTTC. As protein: CASSLYRGDQETQYF.

The table lists this clonotype with a few counts. The chain carries TRBV10-3 and TRBJ2-1, with unresolved D. The CDR3 contains 15 residues. Germline lookup yields CDR1 ENHRY and CDR2 SYGVKD. Trimming shortened V by 0 bases and J by 8 bases, and 14 bases separated the two germline ends. The CDR3 DNA follows: TGTGCCATCAGTGAGTCAGTAGGGAACGGCGATGAGCAGTTCTTC. It encodes CAISESVGNGDEQFF.

The gene calls are TRBV9 and TRBJ2-1, with 10 bases aligning to TRBD2. Germline CDR1 reads SGDLS; CDR2 reads YYNGEE. The CDR3 runs 16 residues. V lost 5 bases, J lost 4 bases, and 9 bases stayed unmatched. The CDR3 bases are TGTGCCAGCAGTCGTATAGCGGGAGGAAGGTACAATGAGCAGTTCTTC. Protein: CASSRIAGGRYNEQFF.

This clonotype showed up many times. The CDR3 is CASSRRGDFDEQYF. In DNA, the CDR3 is TGTGCCAGCAGCCGGCGGGGGGATTTCGACGAGCAGTACTTC. The V gene is TRBV9, the J gene TRBJ2-7; TRBD2 matches 8 bases. The junction had 8 bases not matched to a gene; V was cut back by 4 bases and J by 5 bases. The length of the CDR3 is 14 residues. Per germline, CDR1 SGDLS and CDR2 YYNGEE.

The rearrangement uses TRBV7-9 and TRBJ1-4; the D is unclear. The CDR3 spans 15 residues. Germline CDR1 is SEHNR and CDR2 is FQNEAQ (reference sequence). The germline V and J ends were trimmed by 1 base and 5 bases, with 11 bases remaining between them. CDR3: CASSLGSPSNEKLFF. CDR3 bases: TGTGCCAGCAGCTTAGGCAGCCCCTCGAATGAAAAACTGTTTTTT.

Many counts were recorded for this clonotype. The chain recombines TRBV5-1 with TRBJ1-5, with 7 bases aligning to TRBD1. The CDR3 runs to 14 residues. V was pared by 4 bases and J by 7 bases, with 8 bases of the junction left unmatched. Germline-derived CDR1 and CDR2 are SGHRS and YFSETQ. The CDR3 region has the DNA TGCGCCAGCAGCCTTACAGGGGATGAACAGCCCCAGCATTTT. Residues: CASSLTGDEQPQHF.

CDR3 nucleotides: TGTGCCAGCAGCTTCCCCGGGGCTCATCAGCCCCAGCATTTT. Protein product: CASSFPGAHQPQHF. The V and J genes are TRBV7-9 and TRBJ1-5, with a possible D match to TRBD1 (5 bases). V was cut by 3 bases and J by 5 bases, with 11 bases left in between. The CDR3 length is 14 residues. Germline CDR1 and CDR2: SEHNR and FQNEAQ (reference sequence).

The V call is TRBV28, the J call TRBJ2-1, with 11 bases matching TRBD2. The germline V gene has CDR1 MDHEN and CDR2 SYDVKM. V lost 5 bases to trimming and J lost 2 bases; unmatched junction nucleotides: 5. This CDR3 has 16 amino acids. The CDR3 loop reads CASSPGLAGTYNEQFF. Here the CDR3 DNA reads TGTGCCAGCAGTCCCGGACTAGCGGGTACCTACAATGAGCAGTTCTTC.

The chain recombines TRBV2 with TRBJ1-2; D possibly corresponds to TRBD1 (5 bases). The V end lost 6 bases, the J end lost 5 bases, and 16 bases lay between the germline ends. CDR1 and CDR2 (germline): SNHLY, FYNNEI. There are 14 residues in the CDR3. CDR3 nucleotides: TGTGCCAGCAGCCCCTCCGGGACGGTTTATGGCTACACCTTC. As protein: CASSPSGTVYGYTF.

This clonotype was counted only a few times. The chain has TRBV5-4 and TRBJ2-5, with a possible D match to TRBD1 (5 bases). Trimming shortened V by 4 bases and J by 10 bases, and 20 bases separated the two germline ends. CDR1 is SGHNT, CDR2 YYREEE, per germline (reference sequence). The CDR3 is 14 residues long. The CDR3, as DNA: TGTGCCAGCAGCCAAAATGCCGACAGAAGAGGCCAGTACTTC. Translating gives CASSQNADRRGQYF.

This clonotype was seen only a few times. The rearrangement links TRBV28 to TRBJ2-3; D not resolved. The germline V gene has CDR1 MDHEN and CDR2 SYDVKM. Between the trimmed V and J ends, which lost 4 bases and 3 bases, there was a span of 8 bases. The CDR3 length is 13 residues. The DNA for the CDR3 is TGTGCCAGCAGTTCTCCTAGTACAGATACGCAGTATTTT. Translation gives CASSSPSTDTQYF. Using reference TRBV28 and TRBJ2-3 for the parts outside the CDR3, the full variable domain is DVKVTQSSRYLVKRTGEKVFLECVQDMDHENMFWYRQDPGLGLRLIYFSYDVKMKEKGDIPEGYSVSREKKERFSLILESASTNQTSMYLCASSSPSTDTQYFGPGTRLTVL.

This clonotype was seen repeatedly, ten times or more. The chain recombines TRBV5-6 with TRBJ2-5; D might be TRBD1 (5 bases). V lost 5 bases, J lost 7 bases, and 24 bases lay in between. Germline V gene sequence: CDR1 SGHDT, CDR2 YYEEEE. The CDR3 runs 16 residues. CDR3 residues: CASSPGLGRIPGTQYF. The CDR3 DNA is TGTGCCAGCAGTCCAGGATTGGGGCGGATACCAGGGACCCAGTACTTC.

This clonotype was detected a few times. The rearrangement links TRBV7-2 to TRBJ2-2; D remains unclear. The CDR3 is 15 residues long. CDR1 is SGHTA and CDR2 is FQGNSA in the germline V gene. Trimming took off 2 bases at V and 0 bases at J, with 7 bases between the two ends. DNA for the CDR3: TGTGCCAGCAGCTTATTCGGGCCGAACACCGGGGAGCTGTTTTTT. It specifies CASSLFGPNTGELFF.